This paragraph reports one T cell receptor (beta chain). The antigen is not known. The data derive from a study of cytomegalovirus exposure and HLA in healthy donors. Notes on the study in general: The later analysis indicated that the majority of CMV-associated TCR beta chains appeared HLA-restricted. Cytomegalovirus association was listed for approximately 160 TCR beta chains. DRB1 showed the most TCR associations and HLA-C the fewest in a later analysis, as rates varied by HLA locus.

Trimming took off 1 base at V and 3 bases at J, with 13 bases between the two ends. The CDR3 has 15 residues. Germline-derived CDR1 and CDR2 are MDHEN and SYDVKM. Use of 60 Vbeta and 13 Jbeta primers characterized the PCR. Clones were read by immunoSEQ multiplex PCR, and TCRdb kept only the in-frame ones, dropping some. This sample carries about 100,000 clones, around 80% of them seen once, and the ten largest clones take less than 0.95%. This receptor was obtained from a woman in her sixties or seventies in good health and CMV-seronegative. The chain employs TRBV28 and TRBJ2-7; a weak D match, TRBD2 (5 bases). The sequencing input was PBMCs. The CDR3 nucleotides are TGTGCCAGCAGTTTATTACGGGATCGTTTCTACGAGCAGTACTTC. It translates to CASSLLRDRFYEQYF.